The subject of this entry is one T cell receptor (beta chain). Its antigen is not identified. V shed 8 bases and J shed 0 bases, with 13 bases lying between them. The CDR3 totals 15 residues. The germline V gene has CDR1 KGHSH and CDR2 LQKENI. Generated by immunoSEQ multiplex PCR, the TCRdb table keeps only in-frame clones and is missing some. The sample lists about 59,000 clones, roughly 89% occurring once. The sample originates from a study of T cells in localized non-small cell lung cancer. Whole-study findings and limits: Adjacent lung had a median around 50 of the 100 largest tumor clones. Longer overall survival accompanied higher blood T cell density. The study found T cell clonality highest in uninvolved adjacent lung, above tumor.

The gene calls are TRBV18 and TRBJ2-2; D gene uncertain. The sequence came from a man aged 35 to 69 with stage I squamous cell lung carcinoma. The material sequenced was peripheral blood, taken before any cancer treatment. CDR3 region: CASTEEIPNTGELFF. In DNA form, the CDR3 reads TGTGCCAGCACCGAAGAGATCCCGAACACCGGGGAGCTGTTTTTT.